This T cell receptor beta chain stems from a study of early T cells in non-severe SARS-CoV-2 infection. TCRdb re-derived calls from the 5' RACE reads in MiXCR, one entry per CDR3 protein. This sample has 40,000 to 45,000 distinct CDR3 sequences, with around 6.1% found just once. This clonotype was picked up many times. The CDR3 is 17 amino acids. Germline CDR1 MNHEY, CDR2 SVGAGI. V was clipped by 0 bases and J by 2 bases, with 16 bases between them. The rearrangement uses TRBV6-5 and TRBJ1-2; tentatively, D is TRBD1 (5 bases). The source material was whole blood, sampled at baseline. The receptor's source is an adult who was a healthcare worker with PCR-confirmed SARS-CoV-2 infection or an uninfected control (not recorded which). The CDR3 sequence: CASSYSPGLAENYGYTF. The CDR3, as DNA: TGTGCCAGCAGTTACTCGCCAGGGCTGGCGGAGAACTATGGCTACACCTTC.